These T cell receptor beta chains were read from a single sample in a study of patients and donors after allogeneic stem cell transplantation. TCRdb redid the calling of the RT-PCR reads with MiXCR, one entry per CDR3 protein. The table lists 800,000 to 1,000,000 distinct CDR3 sequences, 15% to 20% of them singletons, with 6% in the top ten. The sequencing input was blood, either unsorted or a sorted T cell fraction (not recorded which). The origin of the receptors is a human donor who was either an allogeneic HSCT recipient or a stem cell or donor lymphocyte infusion donor (not recorded which). It is not recorded whose cells these are; they may come from a transplant donor. Each CDR3 is given with its conserved first and last residue. D genes are given only for firm matches. A clone size is listed for some rows: how often the clone was seen (once, few, many), or a class if it is expanded.

d_call	clone_size	v_call	j_call	cdr3_nt	cdr3_aa
TRBD1	few	TRBV2	TRBJ2-7	TGTGCCAGCAGTGGCCGGAACAGGGGACGACAAAGCTACGAGCAGTACTTC	CASSGRNRGRQSYEQYF
TRBD1	NA	TRBV3-1	TRBJ2-1	TGTGCCAGCAGCCACCGACAGGGGGCTGGCTACAATGAGCAGTTCTTC	CASSHRQGAGYNEQFF
TRBD1	NA	TRBV5-6	TRBJ2-2	TGTGCCAGCAGCTTTGACAGGGCGGACACCGGGGAGCTGTTTTTT	CASSFDRADTGELFF
NA	NA	TRBV29-1	TRBJ1-5	TGCAGCGTTGCTCGGCAGTGGGATCAGCCCCAGCATTTT	CSVARQWDQPQHF
TRBD2	few	TRBV9	TRBJ2-7	TGTGCCAGCAGCGTAGCTCCGACTAGCGGGACCGAGCAGTACTTC	CASSVAPTSGTEQYF
NA	NA	TRBV7-9	TRBJ1-1	TGTGCCAGCACCCTAGCGGGGTACACTGAAGCTTTCTTT	CASTLAGYTEAFF
NA	few	TRBV11-2	TRBJ2-1	TGTGCCAGCAGCTTAGCGAGGGAAGAGCAGTTCTTC	CASSLAREEQFF
NA	many	TRBV27	TRBJ1-5	TGCGCCAGCAGCTTGGGGGTAAGTCAGCCCCAGCATTTT	CASSLGVSQPQHF
NA	few	TRBV7-9	TRBJ1-1	TGTGCCAGCAGCCTTCTGACGATGCCGAACACTGAAGCTTTCTTT	CASSLLTMPNTEAFF
TRBD1	NA	TRBV29-1	TRBJ1-2	TGCAGCGTTGATGAGGGGGCTTACTATGGCTACACCTTC	CSVDEGAYYGYTF
NA	many	TRBV6-1	TRBJ2-7	TGTGCCAGCAGATCTGGCGGGGGCTCCAAGTATGAGCAGTACTTC	CASRSGGGSKYEQYF
TRBD1	few	TRBV5-1	TRBJ1-6	TGCGCCAGCAGCCCGGAGGGGACAGGTAATTCACCCCTCCACTTT	CASSPEGTGNSPLHF
NA	NA	TRBV5-1	TRBJ2-5	TGCGCCAGCAGCAGGAACGGTGTCCAAGAGACCCAGTACTTC	CASSRNGVQETQYF
NA	NA	TRBV5-6	TRBJ2-3	TGTGCCAGCAGCTTGGAGAGGGCACCTAGCACAGATACGCAGTATTTT	CASSLERAPSTDTQYF
NA	NA	TRBV19	TRBJ2-5	TGTGCCAGTAGTATTTCAGAGACCCAGTACTTC	CASSISETQYF
TRBD1	few	TRBV29-1	TRBJ2-3	TGCAGCGTTGAATTCCAGGGGGGCACAGATACGCAGTATTTT	CSVEFQGGTDTQYF
NA	many	TRBV9	TRBJ1-2	TGTGCCAGCAGCGTCGGGACGGAGCGAGGCTATGGCTACACCTTC	CASSVGTERGYGYTF
TRBD1	NA	TRBV20-1	TRBJ2-7	TGCAGTGCTAGCCCACAGGGGTTTCGCTCCTACGAGCAGTACTTC	CSASPQGFRSYEQYF
NA	many	TRBV12-3/TRBV12-4	TRBJ2-3	TGTGCCAGCAAGGGGTGGGGCCTTGACACAGATACGCAGTATTTT	CASKGWGLDTDTQYF
TRBD2	few	TRBV20-1	TRBJ2-3	TGCAGTGCTAGTCGCAAAAGCGGGAGAAGCACAGATACGCAGTATTTT	CSASRKSGRSTDTQYF
NA	few	TRBV21-1	TRBJ2-3	TGTGCCAGCAGCCGGTGGGGCAGAAAAGGAGATACGCAGTATTTT	CASSRWGRKGDTQYF
NA	NA	TRBV7-8	TRBJ2-5	NA	CASNRRAGVQETQYF
TRBD1	few	TRBV5-1	TRBJ1-1	TGCGCCAGCCTGCCGGGACAGGCTATGAACACTGAAGCTTTCTTT	CASLPGQAMNTEAFF
NA	few	TRBV10-3	TRBJ1-1	TGTGCCATCAATACGGCTGGTGAAGCTTTCTTT	CAINTAGEAFF
NA	NA	TRBV27	TRBJ2-5	TGTGCCAGCAGTTTGACTATCCCCGGGACTCTCCAAGAGACCCAGTACTTC	CASSLTIPGTLQETQYF
NA	NA	TRBV4-1	TRBJ2-4	TGCGCCAGCAGCCAATCGACTAGTATTGCCAAAAACATTCAGTACTTC	CASSQSTSIAKNIQYF
NA	NA	TRBV7-8	TRBJ1-5	TGTGCCAGCAGCTTAGCGCGGCCACCCAATCCTCAGCCCCAGCATTTT	CASSLARPPNPQPQHF
NA	NA	TRBV12-3/TRBV12-4	TRBJ1-5	TGTGCCAGCAGGGAACAGGGCAGGGGTAGACAGCCCCAGCATTTT	CASREQGRGRQPQHF
NA	NA	TRBV7-2	TRBJ1-5	TGTGCCAGCACCTCAGGGACGAGGATTAATCAGCCCCAGCATTTT	CASTSGTRINQPQHF
NA	few	TRBV20-1	TRBJ2-7	TGCAGTGCTCCTTCGGCCGGGACCCCCTACGAGCAGTACTTC	CSAPSAGTPYEQYF
TRBD1	NA	TRBV10-3	TRBJ2-7	TGTGCCATCAGCGTAAATTGGGACAGGGGTTCTTACGAGCAGTACTTC	CAISVNWDRGSYEQYF
TRBD1	few	TRBV20-1	TRBJ1-2	TGCAGTGCACAGGGGGCTAAAAGGGGCTACACCTTC	CSAQGAKRGYTF
NA	NA	TRBV2	TRBJ2-7	TGTGCCAGCAGTATGGACGGTTACGAGCAGTACTTC	CASSMDGYEQYF
NA	few	TRBV6-2/TRBV6-3	TRBJ1-1	TGTGCCAGCAGTCGCCGGGACTTAGCTTTCTTT	CASSRRDLAFF
NA	NA	TRBV5-1	TRBJ2-6	TGCGCCAGCAGCTTTGAGGGTTTTGGGGCCAACGTCCTGACTTTC	CASSFEGFGANVLTF
NA	NA	TRBV7-9	TRBJ1-6	TGTGCCAGCAGCCCGAACGGGACGGTTAATTCACCCCTCCACTTT	CASSPNGTVNSPLHF
NA	NA	TRBV4-1	TRBJ1-3	TGCGCCAGCAGCCACGGAGAGTCTGGAAACACCATATATTTT	CASSHGESGNTIYF
TRBD2	NA	TRBV11-2	TRBJ2-5	TGTGCCAGCAGCGGGGTACGGGGGGGCCAAGAGACCCAGTACTTC	CASSGVRGGQETQYF
NA	few	TRBV13	TRBJ1-1	TGTGCCAGCAGCTTAGTGGGTCAAAAGAACACTGAAGCTTTCTTT	CASSLVGQKNTEAFF
NA	NA	TRBV6-5	TRBJ1-1	TGTGCCAGCAGTTACTCCGAGTTGAACACTGAAGCTTTCTTT	CASSYSELNTEAFF
NA	many	TRBV12-3/TRBV12-4	TRBJ2-2	TGTGCCAGCAGTTGGAGGGGTCCTACCGGGGAGCTGTTTTTT	CASSWRGPTGELFF
NA	few	TRBV20-1	TRBJ2-1	TGCAGTGCTAGATACCCCGGGACTGCTTACAATGAGCAGTTCTTC	CSARYPGTAYNEQFF
NA	few	TRBV14	TRBJ2-7	TGTGCCAGCAGCCAAGAAGGGTTCCGTGACAGCCTTAAACTATCCTACGAGCAGTACTTC	CASSQEGFRDSLKLSYEQYF
NA	few	TRBV5-1	TRBJ1-2	TGCGCCAGCGGGGAGGTCCGCAACTATGGCTACACCTTC	CASGEVRNYGYTF
NA	NA	TRBV25-1	TRBJ1-4	TGTGCCAGCAGTGAATGCTGGGGAGAGCTTTTTGCAACTAATGAAAAACTGTTTTTT	CASSECWGELFATNEKLFF
TRBD2	few	TRBV9	TRBJ2-5	TGTGCCAGCAGCGTCGGGGGGGCAGGCCAAGAGACCCAGTACTTC	CASSVGGAGQETQYF
NA	few	TRBV27	TRBJ1-1	TGTGCCAGCAGTTTATCCACGATGAACACTGAAGCTTTCTTT	CASSLSTMNTEAFF
NA	NA	TRBV5-1	TRBJ2-7	TGCGCCAGCAGCTTCGGCGTGGTAATCCACGAGCAGTACTTC	CASSFGVVIHEQYF
TRBD2	NA	TRBV9	TRBJ2-4	TGTGCCAGCGGGGAGGGTGAAGCCAAAAACATTCAGTACTTC	CASGEGEAKNIQYF
NA	NA	TRBV11-1	TRBJ1-1	TGTGCCAGCAGCTTACTCGCCACTGAAGCTTTCTTT	CASSLLATEAFF
NA	NA	TRBV4-2	TRBJ1-6	TGTGCCAGCAGCCAAGATCCGAACAGGGTGGGTTCACCCCTCCACTTT	CASSQDPNRVGSPLHF
TRBD1	NA	TRBV7-2	TRBJ1-5	TGTGCCAGCAGCGTACCGGGACAGCCTTCTGAACGGCCCCAGCATTTT	CASSVPGQPSERPQHF